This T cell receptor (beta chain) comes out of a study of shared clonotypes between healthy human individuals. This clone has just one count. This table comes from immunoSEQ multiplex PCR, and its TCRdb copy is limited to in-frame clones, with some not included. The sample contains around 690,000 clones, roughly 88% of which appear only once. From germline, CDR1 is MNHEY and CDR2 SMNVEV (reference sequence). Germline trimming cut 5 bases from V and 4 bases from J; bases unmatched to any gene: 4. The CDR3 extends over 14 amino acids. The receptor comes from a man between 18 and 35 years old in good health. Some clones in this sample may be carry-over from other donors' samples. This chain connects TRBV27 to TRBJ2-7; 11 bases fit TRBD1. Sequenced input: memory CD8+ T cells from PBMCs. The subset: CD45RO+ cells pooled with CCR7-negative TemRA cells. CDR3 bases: TGTGCCAGCAGTGGGACAGGGGGTGGATACGAGCAGTACTTC. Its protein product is CASSGTGGGYEQYF.